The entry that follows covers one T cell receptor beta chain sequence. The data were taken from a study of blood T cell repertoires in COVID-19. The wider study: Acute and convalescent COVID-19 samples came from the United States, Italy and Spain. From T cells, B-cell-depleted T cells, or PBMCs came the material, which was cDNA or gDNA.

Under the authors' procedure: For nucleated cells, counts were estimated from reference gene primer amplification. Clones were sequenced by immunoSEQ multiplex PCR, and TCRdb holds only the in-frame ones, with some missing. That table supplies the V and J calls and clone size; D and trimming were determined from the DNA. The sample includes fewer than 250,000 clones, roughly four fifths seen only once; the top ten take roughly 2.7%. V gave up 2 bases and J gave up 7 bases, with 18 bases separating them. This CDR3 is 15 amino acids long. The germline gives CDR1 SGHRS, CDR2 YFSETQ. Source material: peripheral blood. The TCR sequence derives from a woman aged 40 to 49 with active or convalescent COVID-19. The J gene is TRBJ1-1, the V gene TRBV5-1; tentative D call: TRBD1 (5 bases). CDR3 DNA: TGCGCCAGCAGCTTAACGGCCGGGAGACAGAATGAAGCTTTCTTT. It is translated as CASSLTAGRQNEAFF.